These 3 T cell receptor beta chains were sequenced from one sample in a study of T cells in Graves' hyperthyroidism and ophthalmopathy. Using RNA transcripts as the source, TCR beta CDR3 regions were amplified. An initial round of RT-PCR targeting the TCR CDR3 relied on the HTBI primer set. Each CDR3 protein gets one entry after TCRdb re-called the multiplex PCR reads with MiXCR. The sample includes a few hundred thousand distinct CDR3 sequences, around 20% of them seen just once. Sequenced: blood. The source of these receptors is a man aged 35 to 55 with Graves' hyperthyroidism.

This clonotype was counted at least ten times. The V and J genes are TRBV18 and TRBJ2-7, with TRBD1 as a possible D gene (6 bases). This CDR3 spans 15 amino acids. Trimming cost V 3 bases and J 5 bases, with 17 bases left between them. The germline CDR1 and CDR2 sequences are KGHSH and LQKENI. The CDR3 sequence is CASSPRNTGSDEQYF. CDR3 DNA: TGTGCCAGCTCACCTCGGAATACAGGGAGCGACGAGCAGTACTTC.

The table lists this clonotype with a few counts. The chain has TRBV29-1 and TRBJ2-7; D call uncertain. There are 12 residues in the CDR3. The germline CDR1 and CDR2 sequences are SQVTM and ANQGSEA. V was shortened by 2 bases and J by 1 base, with 6 bases between the two germline ends. The CDR3 is CSVEYSSYEQYF. The CDR3 DNA follows: TGCAGCGTTGAATACAGTTCCTACGAGCAGTACTTC.

This clonotype was recorded many times. The rearrangement uses TRBV20-1 and TRBJ1-1; D is possibly TRBD1 (6 bases). The germline V gene encodes CDR1 DFQATT and CDR2 SNEGSKA (reference sequence). Deletions cut 5 bases from V and 1 base from J, with 14 bases between. The CDR3 contains 14 residues. The DNA for the CDR3 is TGCAGTGCTGAGAGGGGAGGGGGGAACACTGAAGCTTTCTTT. Amino acids: CSAERGGGNTEAFF.